One sample yielded the 9 T cell receptor beta chains listed below, sequenced in a study of molecular identifiers for immune sequencing clone quantification. TCRdb re-analysed the PCR reads in MiXCR, keeping a single row per CDR3 protein. The sample lists hundreds of thousands of distinct CDR3 sequences; about 25% were seen once. Sequenced material: naive CD8+ T cells from blood, with Jurkat cell RNA spiked in. The subset is: FACS-sorted CD8+CD4-CCR7+CD45RA+ naive T cells. The receptors originated from a human donor in good health. Some libraries in this study had Jurkat cell RNA spiked in.

This clonotype turned up a few times. The chain employs TRBV12-3 or TRBV12-4 and TRBJ2-3; D call uncertain. The ends were cut back, 3 bases at V and 6 bases at J, with 7 bases in the middle. This CDR3 is 12 amino acids long. The CDR3 nucleotides read TGTGCCAGCAGTTTCAATGTGGATACGCAGTATTTT. This sequence encodes CASSFNVDTQYF.

On this clonotype: A much larger clone lies one base from this, so it may be a read error. The J gene is TRBJ2-3, the V gene TRBV7-9, with 7 bases matching TRBD2. The CDR3 is 16 amino acids. CDR1 SEHNR and CDR2 FQNEAQ come from the germline V gene (reference sequence). The CDR3, as DNA: TGTGCCAGCAGCCCAGCCGGGACTACCGACACAGCTACGCAGTATTTT. This gives the protein CASSPAGTTDTATQYF.

Comment on this clonotype: Its ends do not fully match the called genes, so a read error is possible. This rearrangement joins TRBV7-9 to TRBJ1-6, with a weak D call TRBD1 (6 bases). Germline V gene lookup returns CDR1 SEHNR and CDR2 FQNEAQ (reference sequence). The CDR3 loop spans 16 amino acids. This chain's CDR3 is CATSLAGAGVGSPLHF. CDR3 sequence (DNA): TGTGCCACCAGCTTAGCGGGGGCCGGGGTGGGTTCACCCCTCCACTTT.

This clonotype was seen more than once but under ten times. The chain combines TRBV6-5 with TRBJ1-2; TRBD1 matches at 7 bases. The germline V gene has CDR1 MNHEY and CDR2 SVGAGI. After removal of 0 bases from V and 4 bases from J, the junction contained 8 bases not matched to a gene. There are 16 residues in the CDR3. Written as DNA, the CDR3 is TGTGCCAGCAGTTACTCCCTGAAAGGGGACAGCTATGGCTACACCTTC. Encoded protein: CASSYSLKGDSYGYTF.

This clonotype was detected ten times or more. The genes are TRBV28 and TRBJ2-3; no clear D. The V gene lost 2 bases and the J gene lost 0 bases, with 15 bases spanning the gap. The CDR3 is 17 residues long. Per germline, CDR1 MDHEN and CDR2 SYDVKM. The CDR3: CASSLRSPSTSTDTQYF. CDR3 coding DNA: TGTGCCAGCAGTTTACGATCTCCATCGACTAGCACAGATACGCAGTATTTT.

The rearrangement links TRBV7-9 to TRBJ2-1, with D perhaps TRBD2 (5 bases). Trimming removed 1 base at V and 9 bases at J, with 13 bases between. The CDR3 loop spans 14 amino acids. Germline V gives CDR1 SEHNR, CDR2 FQNEAQ (reference sequence). The CDR3, as DNA: TGTGCCAGCAGCTTAGTACTAGTGGACGGTGAGCAGTTCTTC. Its translation is CASSLVLVDGEQFF.

The chain combines TRBV21-1 with TRBJ2-6; TRBD1, the D gene given by the table, was not confirmed from the DNA. TRBV21-1 is a documented pseudogene. This CDR3 has 21 amino acids. CDR3 amino acids: CASSKALRWQGVYSGANVLTF. CDR3 nucleotides: TGTGCCAGCAGCAAAGCGCTCAGATGGCAGGGGGTCTACTCTGGGGCCAACGTCCTGACTTTC.

This clonotype has at least ten counts. V is TRBV29-1 and J is TRBJ2-1; D is ambiguous. This CDR3 has 16 residues. Germline CDR1 SQVTM, CDR2 ANQGSEA. The V end lost 3 bases, the J end lost 3 bases, and 18 bases lay between the germline ends. The CDR3 loop reads CSVDPPAEANYNEQFF. The CDR3, as DNA: TGCAGCGTTGATCCCCCGGCCGAGGCAAACTACAATGAGCAGTTCTTC.

At least ten counts were recorded for this clonotype. J is TRBJ2-4 and V is TRBV24-1, with D tentatively TRBD1 or TRBD2 (6 bases each). Per the germline V gene, CDR1 is KGHDR and CDR2 is SFDVKD. V gave up 4 bases and J gave up 2 bases, with 8 bases separating them. The CDR3 extends over 14 amino acids. The CDR3 here is CATSEGGSKNIQYF. Written as DNA, the CDR3 is TGTGCCACCAGTGAAGGGGGGTCCAAAAACATTCAGTACTTC.